Listed below are T cell receptor beta chains from one sample, sequenced in a study of shared clonotypes between healthy human individuals. Generated by immunoSEQ multiplex PCR, the TCRdb table keeps only in-frame clones and is missing some. The data hold about 1,900,000 clones, with over 85% observed a single time. The specimen was naive CD8+ T cells sorted from blood. The receptors stem from a man younger than 35 in good health. Each CDR3 is given with its conserved first and last residue. The D gene is left open where the match is weak. The size field is filled for only some rows; it gives once, few, many or a size class.

clone size	D gene	J gene	CDR3 length	V gene	CDR3 DNA	CDR3 protein
NA	NA	TRBJ1-5	13	TRBV7-9	TGTGCCAGCAGCTTGCAGAGCAATCAGCCCCAGCATTTT	CASSLQSNQPQHF
NA	TRBD1	TRBJ2-1	14	TRBV2	TGTGCCAGAGGGGGGACAGGGGGCCACAATGAGCAGTTCTTC	CARGGTGGHNEQFF
NA	TRBD2	TRBJ2-5	17	TRBV7-9	TGTGCCAGCACCTCCTTAGTTCCGACTAGCGCCCAAGAGACCCAGTACTTC	CASTSLVPTSAQETQYF
NA	NA	TRBJ2-5	13	TRBV19	TGTGCCAGTAGTCCGAGGGACCCAGAGACCCAGTACTTC	CASSPRDPETQYF
NA	NA	TRBJ1-2	14	TRBV14	TGTGCCAGCAGCCAAGGGCCAGGGAACTATGGCTACACCTTC	CASSQGPGNYGYTF
NA	NA	TRBJ2-5	16	TRBV7-5	TGTGCCAGAAGCTTAGTACTAGCGGGCGGAGGGGAGACCCAGTACTTC	CARSLVLAGGGETQYF
NA	NA	TRBJ1-2	15	TRBV4-1	TGCGCCAGCAGCCAACGGGAGGGGGGAGACTATGGCTACACCTTC	CASSQREGGDYGYTF
NA	NA	TRBJ2-1	16	TRBV4-1	TGCGCCAGCAGCCAAGAAGGAGTCGGGGCCTGGGATGAGCAGTTCTTC	CASSQEGVGAWDEQFF
NA	NA	TRBJ2-1	14	TRBV2	TGTGCCAGCAGTGAAGCAGGTGCCCATCCAGGGCAGTTCTTC	CASSEAGAHPGQFF
NA	NA	TRBJ1-2	11	TRBV6-1	TGTGCCATCACGGAGGGGTATGGCTACACCTTC	CAITEGYGYTF
NA	NA	TRBJ2-7	15	TRBV28	TGTGCCAGCAGTTCCCCCCGTCAGGGGCATTCCGAGCAGTACTTC	CASSSPRQGHSEQYF
NA	NA	TRBJ2-7	13	TRBV27	TGTGCCAGCAGTTTTAGTGAAGACTACGAGCAGTACTTC	CASSFSEDYEQYF
NA	NA	TRBJ1-2	11	TRBV13	TGTGCCAGCAGCGAACGCAAGGAGGACACCTTC	CASSERKEDTF
NA	NA	TRBJ1-2	15	TRBV25-1	TGTGCCAGCATAGTCGAGGGGAACAGGAACTATGGCTACACCTTC	CASIVEGNRNYGYTF
NA	TRBD1	TRBJ1-1	15	TRBV5-1	TGCGCCAGCAGCCCAAAGGGACAGGCGAACACTGAAGCTTTCTTT	CASSPKGQANTEAFF
NA	NA	TRBJ2-2	13	TRBV9	TGTGCCAGCAGCGAGTCGGGCACCGGGGAGCTGTTTTTT	CASSESGTGELFF
NA	NA	TRBJ1-5	15	TRBV5-6	TGTGCCAGCAGCTTTACAGGGTATAGCAATCAGCCCCAGCATTTT	CASSFTGYSNQPQHF
NA	TRBD1	TRBJ1-4	15	TRBV27	TGTGCCAGCAGCCCTGGGACAGGCCAATTTGAAAAACTGTTTTTT	CASSPGTGQFEKLFF
once	NA	TRBJ1-1	14	TRBV11-2	TGTGCCAGCAGCTTCTGGACAGTGAACACTGAAGCTTTCTTT	CASSFWTVNTEAFF
NA	TRBD2	TRBJ2-7	15	TRBV19	TGTGCCAGTAGTATATGGGCTAGCGGGAGCAACGAGCAGTACTTC	CASSIWASGSNEQYF
NA	TRBD2	TRBJ2-7	14	TRBV10-1	TGCGCCAGCAGTCCACTAGCGGACTCCTACGAGCAGTACTTC	CASSPLADSYEQYF
NA	TRBD2	TRBJ2-2	17	TRBV5-1	TGCGCCAGCAGCTTGGTAGGGACTAGTTCGTACACCGGGGAGCTGTTTTTT	CASSLVGTSSYTGELFF
NA	NA	TRBJ2-3	20	TRBV7-6	TGTGCCAGCAGCTTAACGGGGGGCCATCATCAGGTTATAGACCCAGATACGCAGTATTTT	CASSLTGGHHQVIDPDTQYF
NA	NA	TRBJ2-7	16	TRBV28	TGTGCCAGCAGTTTATGGGGGGGGACACTGACCTACGAGCAGTACTTC	CASSLWGGTLTYEQYF
NA	TRBD1	TRBJ1-1	15	TRBV7-2	TGTGCCAGCAGCCCCTACAGGGGGCAGGACACTGAAGCTTTCTTT	CASSPYRGQDTEAFF
NA	TRBD1	TRBJ2-7	13	TRBV5-6	TGTGCCAGCAGCCTGGGACAGCGAAACGAGCAGTACTTC	CASSLGQRNEQYF
NA	NA	TRBJ2-2	13	TRBV15	TGTGCCACCAGCAGCCTGGGGTTCGGGGAGCTGTTTTTT	CATSSLGFGELFF
NA	NA	TRBJ2-1	15	TRBV27	TGTGCCAGCAGTTTGATCCCGCCAACCTACAATGAGCAGTTCTTC	CASSLIPPTYNEQFF
NA	NA	TRBJ2-7	13	TRBV6-5	TGTGCCAGCAGCGCGGAAGGGGCCTACGAGCAGTACTTC	CASSAEGAYEQYF
once	TRBD1	TRBJ2-1	15	TRBV25-1	TGTGCCAGCAGCCTCCGGGACAGGAAATACAATGAGCAGTTCTTC	CASSLRDRKYNEQFF
NA	NA	TRBJ2-3	18	TRBV7-9	TGTGCCAGCAGCTTAGGGGATCGGGTAGCGGCGAGCACAGATACGCAGTATTTT	CASSLGDRVAASTDTQYF
NA	NA	TRBJ2-3	14	TRBV9	TGTGCCAGCAGCGTAGAAAGAACGACAGATACGCAGTATTTT	CASSVERTTDTQYF
NA	TRBD2	TRBJ2-3	11	TRBV30	TGTGCCTGGACTAGCGGGGATACGCAGTATTTT	CAWTSGDTQYF
once	NA	TRBJ1-1	12	TRBV15	TGTGCCACCAGCTCTTTGAACACTGAAGCTTTCTTT	CATSSLNTEAFF
NA	TRBD1	TRBJ2-6	18	TRBV7-9	TGTGCCAGCAGCCTGGGGACAGGGGAACCCTCTGGGGCCAACGTCCTGACTTTC	CASSLGTGEPSGANVLTF
NA	NA	TRBJ1-1	13	TRBV5-1	TGCGCCAGCGCTAGTCAGGAGGGCACTGAAGCTTTCTTT	CASASQEGTEAFF
NA	NA	TRBJ2-3	17	TRBV2	TGTGCCAGCAGTGTCCGGGCCCTTGAAGGTAGCACAGATACGCAGTATTTT	CASSVRALEGSTDTQYF
NA	NA	TRBJ2-3	14	TRBV25-1	TGTGCCAGCAGTGCAGGGGATAGCACAGATACGCAGTATTTT	CASSAGDSTDTQYF
NA	NA	TRBJ2-1	13	TRBV5-6	TGTGCCAGCAGCTTGAATTGGCCCACAGAGGAGTTCTTC	CASSLNWPTEEFF
NA	NA	TRBJ1-4	13	TRBV29-1	TGCAGCGTCGGGGGTGCAACTAATGAAAAACTGTTTTTT	CSVGGATNEKLFF
NA	NA	TRBJ2-1	14	TRBV27	TGTGCCAGCAGTCCAGCGGGCGCGGGTAATGAGCAGTTCTTC	CASSPAGAGNEQFF
NA	NA	TRBJ2-3	14	TRBV2	TGTGCCAGCAGTGAAGCCTCCCGCCCAGATACGCAGTATTTT	CASSEASRPDTQYF
once	TRBD1	TRBJ2-1	13	TRBV11-2	TGTGCCAGCACCCCGACAGGGAACAATGAGCAGTTCTTC	CASTPTGNNEQFF
NA	NA	TRBJ1-6	14	TRBV5-1	TGCGCCAGCAGCTTTTACGGGGGCGACTCACCCCTCCACTTT	CASSFYGGDSPLHF
once	NA	TRBJ2-7	13	TRBV4-3	TGCGCCAGCAGCCAAGATGGTTCCTACGAGCAGTACTTC	CASSQDGSYEQYF
NA	NA	TRBJ1-6	17	TRBV7-2	TGTGCCAGCAGCCGGCTTCCAGGAAGCTCCTATAATTCACCCCTCCACTTT	CASSRLPGSSYNSPLHF
once	NA	TRBJ2-1	11	TRBV28	TGTGCCAGCAGCTCTATGAAGGATCGGTTCTTC	CASSSMKDRFF
once	TRBD2	TRBJ2-1	15	TRBV6-1	TGTGCCAGCAGTGTTTGGACTAGCGGATACAATGAGCAGTTCTTC	CASSVWTSGYNEQFF
NA	NA	TRBJ2-1	13	TRBV5-4	TGTGCCAGCAGCTTGGGCCGGAACAATGAGCAGTTCTTC	CASSLGRNNEQFF
NA	TRBD2	TRBJ2-3	19	TRBV6-4	TGTGCCAGCATTAAGGACGAGCGGGAGGGAACGAGGAACACAGATACGCAGTATTTT	CASIKDEREGTRNTDTQYF
NA	TRBD1	TRBJ2-7	13	TRBV29-1	TGCAGCATCAGGACAGGGGGGTCCTACGAGCAGTACTTC	CSIRTGGSYEQYF
NA	TRBD2	TRBJ2-7	14	TRBV11-2	TGTGCCAGCAGCCCACTAGCGGGAGGTCCCGAGCAGTACTTC	CASSPLAGGPEQYF
NA	TRBD2	TRBJ2-5	15	TRBV27	TGTGCCAGCAGTTCCGGACTAGTTGGTATTGAGACCCAGTACTTC	CASSSGLVGIETQYF
NA	NA	TRBJ2-4	16	TRBV14	TGTGCCAGCAGCCAAGATTCGGGTGGGTGGGTGAACATTCAGTACTTC	CASSQDSGGWVNIQYF
NA	NA	TRBJ2-5	13	TRBV9	TGTGCCAGCAGCGTAGACAGGCTAGAGACCCAGTACTTC	CASSVDRLETQYF